This record looks at one T cell receptor beta chain sequence and its context. This receptor's antigen is unknown. No per-base quality is available; no much larger clone lies one base away. The library was built by means of the immunoSEQ multiplex PCR assay. DNA from the CD4+ T cells that had been cultured and isolated underwent TCR beta CDR3 sequencing. In the paper's pipeline: Non-productive TCR sequences were removed and reads were trimmed to the CDR3 region, keeping CDR3s of at least 7 amino acids. Antigen-specific clonotypes were identified using the MANAFEST web app by comparison of expansion in peptide wells against reference cultures. To be called positive, a clone needed expansion at FDR<0.05 compared with the reference and with all other wells, an odds ratio greater than 5, and a frequency greater than 0.1% in two replicate wells. A clonotype was called cross-reactive if it was significantly expanded both in SARS-CoV-2 spike wells and in at least one common cold coronavirus spike condition. Using the stringdist R package, CDR3 similarity was measured by Levenshtein distance, and unrooted trees were constructed with ape in R 3.6.1. TCRdb took this table from immuneACCESS and kept in-frame rearrangements with V and J called. Such tables lack part of the clones; where checked against another copy, unresolved V genes explain under half of the gap, and the rest is unexplained. That table furnishes V, J and clone size, whereas the DNA furnished D and trimming. Counted in this sample were 60,000 to 65,000 clones; over 70% of them appeared once. The ten largest account for 3.5% to 4.5% of the sample.

The data were taken from a study of vaccination effects on CD4 cells after COVID-19 (dated by TCRdb to about 2022). Study-level background: Participants received two doses of either the BNT162b2 or the mRNA-1273 mRNA SARS-CoV-2 vaccine. The study compared SARS-CoV-2 spike-specific CD4+ TCR repertoires before and after mRNA vaccination in COVID-19 convalescent patients and infection-naive vaccine recipients. Altogether, roughly 10 COVID-19 convalescent patients and a few SARS-CoV-2-naive healthy vaccine recipients made up the full study. In the study, cultures from other donors were sequenced using the Oncomine TCR Beta short-read assay on an Illumina iSeq 100.

Summary of the overall study and its limitations: Only a small number of convalescent patients were included, and no early post-infection timepoints were available, which limited the study. Clones induced by infection and clones induced by vaccination both contracted markedly at late timepoints after vaccination, which fits with T cell responses waning over time. In healthy vaccine recipients, vaccine-induced clones were almost all SARS-CoV-2 mono-reactive, with only 1 of 255 being cross-reactive with common cold coronaviruses.

V was cut back by 1 base and J by 9 bases, leaving a gap of 7 bases between them. CDR3 length: 13 amino acids, cysteine to phenylalanine. Only the CDR3 DNA is retained, 39 bases long and in frame from the first base. To identify antigen-specific CD4+ T cell clonotypes by their expansion, the ViraFEST assay first stimulated PBMC with viral peptide pools and then applied TCR sequencing. After around eleven days of culture, CD4+ T cells were isolated with the EasySep CD4+ T cell isolation kit. The absence of prior SARS-CoV-2 infection in healthy vaccine recipients was confirmed by negative nucleocapsid antibodies before and after vaccination. Two million PBMC per well were cultured in IMDM with roughly 5% human AB serum, about 9.4 IU/ml IL-2 and gentamicin, plus 10 ug/ml peptides. On days 3 and 7, half of the culture medium was replaced with fresh IL-2-containing medium. Unless noted otherwise, every peptide stimulation condition was grown in triplicate wells. PBMC were separated from whole blood using Ficoll-Paque Plus gradient centrifugation and were then either cryopreserved at -140C or used fresh. Overlapping peptide pools spanned the spike proteins of SARS-CoV-2 and the common cold coronaviruses HCoV-NL63, HCoV-OC43 and HCoV-229E. The QIAamp micro DNA kit was used to extract genomic DNA from the cultured CD4+ T cells.

Source: CD4+ T cells from PBMCs cultured with HCoV-OC43 spike peptides, taken before COVID-19 vaccination. This specimen's cell subset or site label, per the study, means: HCoV-OC43 spike overlapping peptide pool stimulation. Recombination joined TRBV12-3 or TRBV12-4 with TRBJ1-6, with no D gene named confidently. The receptor comes from a human donor who received a COVID-19 vaccine. CDR3 loop: CASSLDRSSPLHF. In nucleotides, the sequence is TGTGCCAGCAGTTTAGACAGAAGTTCACCCCTCCACTTT.